Listed below are T cell receptor beta chains from one sample, sequenced in a study of T cells in Graves' hyperthyroidism and ophthalmopathy. MiXCR, applied by TCRdb to the multiplex PCR reads, yields one record per CDR3 protein. The table shows roughly 380,000 distinct CDR3 sequences, with 15% to 20% occurring only once. Sequencing was carried out using blood. These receptor sequences come from a woman aged 40-49 years with Graves' ophthalmopathy. CDR3s include the opening cysteine and the closing phenylalanine or tryptophan. The D gene is left open where the match is weak. For some rows the clone size is stated as once, few or many, or as a class when expanded; others skip it.

v_call: TRBV20-1
clone_size: many
j_call: TRBJ2-2
d_call: TRBD2
cdr3_nt: TGCAGTGCCGCACAGAACGGGAGGGGTAACACCGGGGAGCTGTTTTTT
cdr3_aa: CSAAQNGRGNTGELFF

v_call: TRBV10-2
clone_size: many
j_call: TRBJ1-1
d_call: TRBD1
cdr3_nt: TGCGCCAGCAGCGACAATGTGGGACAGGGAGGTCCCCACACTGAAGCTTTCTTT
cdr3_aa: CASSDNVGQGGPHTEAFF

v_call: TRBV7-9
clone_size: many
j_call: TRBJ1-1
d_call: NA
cdr3_nt: TGTGCCAGCAGCTTGGTAGGCGGTTGGGCTGAAGCTTTCTTT
cdr3_aa: CASSLVGGWAEAFF

v_call: TRBV19
clone_size: many
j_call: TRBJ1-1
d_call: NA
cdr3_nt: TGTGCCAGTAGCGCACTCCGGAACACTGAAGCTTTCTTT
cdr3_aa: CASSALRNTEAFF

v_call: TRBV29-1
clone_size: many
j_call: TRBJ1-3
d_call: NA
cdr3_nt: TGCAGCGTTGAAGAGGCCAGCCTGCTCTCTGGAAACACCATATATTTT
cdr3_aa: CSVEEASLLSGNTIYF

v_call: TRBV11-2
clone_size: many
j_call: TRBJ2-5
d_call: TRBD2
cdr3_nt: TGTGCCAGCAGCGGGGCGGGGGGGCAGGAGACCCAGTACTTC
cdr3_aa: CASSGAGGQETQYF

v_call: TRBV20-1
clone_size: many
j_call: TRBJ2-5
d_call: NA
cdr3_nt: TGCAGTGCTAGATCGCAAGAGACCCAGTACTTC
cdr3_aa: CSARSQETQYF

v_call: TRBV27
clone_size: many
j_call: TRBJ1-2
d_call: NA
cdr3_nt: TGTGCCAGCAGTGCGAAGATCCGTGGAGGTGGCTACACCTTC
cdr3_aa: CASSAKIRGGGYTF

v_call: TRBV15
clone_size: NA
j_call: TRBJ2-5
d_call: TRBD2
cdr3_nt: TGTGCCACCAGCAGTGAATGGGGAGCGGGAGGGCCTGAAGAGACCCAGTACTTC
cdr3_aa: CATSSEWGAGGPEETQYF

v_call: TRBV6-1
clone_size: many
j_call: TRBJ2-2
d_call: NA
cdr3_nt: TGTGCCAGCAGTGATAGAACCGGGTCCGGGGAGCTGTTTTTT
cdr3_aa: CASSDRTGSGELFF

v_call: TRBV6-1
clone_size: NA
j_call: TRBJ1-1
d_call: NA
cdr3_nt: TGTGCCAGCAGTGAGAGTGGTCGATTCACTGAAGCTTTCTTT
cdr3_aa: CASSESGRFTEAFF

v_call: TRBV6-1
clone_size: NA
j_call: TRBJ2-7
d_call: TRBD2
cdr3_nt: TGTGCCAGCAGTGAAACGAGCGGGACCACCTACTACGAGCAGTACTTC
cdr3_aa: CASSETSGTTYYEQYF

v_call: TRBV27
clone_size: many
j_call: TRBJ2-2
d_call: NA
cdr3_nt: TGTGCCAGCGGGGAGCTGTTTTTT
cdr3_aa: CASGELFF

v_call: TRBV6-1
clone_size: many
j_call: TRBJ2-5
d_call: NA
cdr3_nt: TGTGCCAGCAGTGAAGAAAATAGGGGGACCTATTCCCAAGAGACCCAGTACTTC
cdr3_aa: CASSEENRGTYSQETQYF

v_call: TRBV27
clone_size: many
j_call: TRBJ2-7
d_call: NA
cdr3_nt: TGTGCCAGCAGTTTTGCCCGGGAAGTTTACGAGCGGTACTTC
cdr3_aa: CASSFAREVYERYF

v_call: TRBV12-3/TRBV12-4
clone_size: NA
j_call: TRBJ1-6
d_call: NA
cdr3_nt: TGTGCCAGCAGCCAATCGGGACGTACGGATTCACCCCTCCACTTT
cdr3_aa: CASSQSGRTDSPLHF

v_call: TRBV12-3/TRBV12-4
clone_size: many
j_call: TRBJ2-7
d_call: TRBD2
cdr3_nt: TGTGCCAGCAGTTTAGGCGGGAGACGGGGTCCGGGGAGTGGCGAGCAGTACTTC
cdr3_aa: CASSLGGRRGPGSGEQYF

v_call: TRBV28
clone_size: many
j_call: TRBJ1-1
d_call: TRBD1
cdr3_nt: TGTGCCAGCCGGGACAGGGGTTTGGGCACTGAAGCTTTCTTT
cdr3_aa: CASRDRGLGTEAFF

v_call: TRBV12-3/TRBV12-4
clone_size: few
j_call: TRBJ2-7
d_call: NA
cdr3_nt: TGTGCCAGCAGTCTACGGGGCTGGAAGACCGGGCAGTACTTC
cdr3_aa: CASSLRGWKTGQYF

v_call: TRBV4-1
clone_size: NA
j_call: TRBJ1-5
d_call: TRBD1
cdr3_nt: TGCGCCAGCAGCCAAGATTCGTGGACAGGGGGCGGAGGCAATCAGCCCCAGCATTTT
cdr3_aa: CASSQDSWTGGGGNQPQHF

v_call: TRBV7-9
clone_size: many
j_call: TRBJ2-1
d_call: TRBD2
cdr3_nt: TGTGCCAGCAGCTCCCAGAGACTAGCGGTCTCCTACAATGAGCAGTTCTTC
cdr3_aa: CASSSQRLAVSYNEQFF

v_call: TRBV11-2
clone_size: few
j_call: TRBJ2-7
d_call: NA
cdr3_nt: TGTGCCAGCAGCTCGAGGGGCCGCTCCGAGCAGTACTTC
cdr3_aa: CASSSRGRSEQYF

v_call: TRBV7-8
clone_size: many
j_call: TRBJ2-2
d_call: TRBD2
cdr3_nt: TGTGCCAGCAGCCCTAGCGGGAGTACCACCGGGGAGCTGTTTTTT
cdr3_aa: CASSPSGSTTGELFF

v_call: TRBV11-1
clone_size: NA
j_call: TRBJ1-1
d_call: TRBD1
cdr3_nt: TGTGCCAGCAGCCATAACAGGGGGTCCGTGATGAACACTGAAGCTTTCTTT
cdr3_aa: CASSHNRGSVMNTEAFF

v_call: TRBV28
clone_size: many
j_call: TRBJ2-7
d_call: NA
cdr3_nt: TGTGCCAGCGGGGAGAGGGCCCGGGAGCAGTACTTC
cdr3_aa: CASGERAREQYF

v_call: TRBV5-1
clone_size: many
j_call: TRBJ2-5
d_call: TRBD2
cdr3_nt: TGCGCCAGCAGCCATAGCGGGAGAGTGGGAGAGACCCAGTACTTC
cdr3_aa: CASSHSGRVGETQYF

v_call: TRBV28
clone_size: many
j_call: TRBJ2-7
d_call: NA
cdr3_nt: TGTGCCAGCGGTGGTCCCGGCGAGCAGTACTTC
cdr3_aa: CASGGPGEQYF

v_call: TRBV6-2/TRBV6-3
clone_size: NA
j_call: TRBJ2-7
d_call: TRBD2
cdr3_nt: TGTGCCAGCACAGCCACTAGCGGGAGCACCTACGAGCAGTGCTTC
cdr3_aa: CASTATSGSTYEQCF

v_call: TRBV27
clone_size: many
j_call: TRBJ1-5
d_call: NA
cdr3_nt: TGTGCCAGCAAAGAACAGGGAGCAGGCAATCAGCCCCAGCATTTT
cdr3_aa: CASKEQGAGNQPQHF

v_call: TRBV20-1
clone_size: NA
j_call: TRBJ1-4
d_call: TRBD1
cdr3_nt: TGCAGTGCTAGACCCGGGACAGGGCAGGAAAAACTGTTTTTT
cdr3_aa: CSARPGTGQEKLFF

v_call: TRBV5-1
clone_size: NA
j_call: TRBJ2-7
d_call: TRBD1
cdr3_nt: TGCGCCAGCAGCTTGGCCCCAACAGGGGGAGGCCCCTACGAGCAGTACTTC
cdr3_aa: CASSLAPTGGGPYEQYF

v_call: TRBV29-1
clone_size: many
j_call: TRBJ1-2
d_call: NA
cdr3_nt: TGCAGCGTTGATTCCGGGCAGGGCCATCGACCTAACTATGGCTACACCTTC
cdr3_aa: CSVDSGQGHRPNYGYTF

v_call: TRBV29-1
clone_size: many
j_call: TRBJ2-7
d_call: TRBD2
cdr3_nt: TGCAGCGTAGGACTAGCGGGAGGCCCGACCTACGAGCAGTACTTC
cdr3_aa: CSVGLAGGPTYEQYF

v_call: TRBV6-2/TRBV6-3
clone_size: many
j_call: TRBJ2-2
d_call: TRBD2
cdr3_nt: TGTGCCAGCAGACGACTAGCGGGAAGGCACACCGGGGAGCTGTTTTTT
cdr3_aa: CASRRLAGRHTGELFF

v_call: TRBV6-1
clone_size: many
j_call: TRBJ2-4
d_call: TRBD1
cdr3_nt: TGTGCCAGCAGGGACAGGGGAGGCAAAAACATTCAGTACTTC
cdr3_aa: CASRDRGGKNIQYF

v_call: TRBV5-1
clone_size: many
j_call: TRBJ2-2
d_call: TRBD1
cdr3_nt: TGCGCCAGCAGCGCGGGACAGGCGAACACCGGGGAGCTGTTTTTT
cdr3_aa: CASSAGQANTGELFF

v_call: TRBV19
clone_size: many
j_call: TRBJ2-5
d_call: TRBD1
cdr3_nt: TGTGCCAGTAGCCGGTTGACAGGGGGAGAGACCCAGTACTTC
cdr3_aa: CASSRLTGGETQYF

v_call: TRBV28
clone_size: NA
j_call: TRBJ2-2
d_call: TRBD2
cdr3_nt: TGTGCCAGCAGTCCCCGGGGGGCCGGGGAGCTGTTTTTT
cdr3_aa: CASSPRGAGELFF